The TCR beta chain under discussion was sequenced for a study of blood T cell repertoires in COVID-19. Study information: Both acute and convalescent COVID-19 samples were obtained from the United States, Italy and Spain. T cells, B-cell-depleted T cells, or PBMCs supplied cDNA or gDNA.

Per the original methods: Estimates of nucleated cell counts were drawn from the amplification of reference gene primers. Measured with immunoSEQ multiplex PCR; TCRdb has only the in-frame clones, and not every one. D and trimming were read from the DNA, whereas the V and J calls and clone size are those reported in that table. The sample records around 30,000 clones, roughly 90% being singletons. Trimming removed 1 base from V and 2 bases from J, with 11 bases in between. Germline V gene data show CDR1 as SGHNT and CDR2 as YENEEA. The CDR3 has 15 residues. Sequencing was performed on peripheral blood. The receptor's source is a man between 65 and 85 years old with active or convalescent COVID-19. This chain links TRBV11-3 with TRBJ2-5; tentative D call: TRBD2 (5 bases). CDR3 protein: CASSLGLTGQETQYF. CDR3 sequence (DNA): TGTGCCAGCAGCTTAGGGCTAACGGGACAAGAGACCCAGTACTTC. Looking up the rest from reference TRBV11-3 and TRBJ2-5 gives the full variable domain: EAGVVQSPRYKIIEKKQPVAFWCNPISGHNTLYWYLQNLGQGPELLIRYENEEAVDDSQLPKDRFSAERLKGVDSTLKIQPAELGDSAVYLCASSLGLTGQETQYFGPGTRLLVL.